A single sample gave rise to the 16 T cell receptor beta chains below, sequenced in a study of cytomegalovirus exposure and HLA in healthy donors (dated by TCRdb to 2015 to 2018). Library generation was performed with the immunoSEQ multiplex PCR assay. For the multiplex PCR, a mixture combining 60 forward primers for TCR Vbeta segments and 13 reverse primers for TCR Jbeta segments was used. What TCRdb holds here is the immuneACCESS table cut down to in-frame rearrangements. Part of the clones is not present; checked against another copy, under half of the missing clones reflect an unresolved V gene, and the others are unexplained. This sample holds 150,000 to 200,000 clones; 70% to 90% were observed only once. The ten most abundant clones make up around 2.5% of the sample. Sequenced sample: PBMCs. The receptors stem from a man aged 25 to 40 in good health and CMV-seropositive.

V is TRBV18 and J is TRBJ1-1, with D perhaps matching TRBD1 (6 bases). V was trimmed by 3 bases and J by 1 base, leaving 9 bases between them. The CDR3 runs to 14 residues. CDR1 and CDR2 from the germline V gene are KGHSH and LQKENI. The CDR3 DNA reads TGTGCCAGCTCACCCCTGGACAGGAACACTGAAGCTTTCTTT. Translated: CASSPLDRNTEAFF.

The gene calls are TRBV6-5 and TRBJ2-1; TRBD1 matches 7 bases. The CDR3 is made up of 16 amino acids. V shed 4 bases, J shed 2 bases, and the junction held 8 bases outside the gene matches. Looked up from germline, CDR1 is MNHEY and CDR2 is SVGAGI. The CDR3 sequence: CASSSPDRPPYNEQFF. The CDR3 DNA reads as TGTGCCAGCAGTTCCCCGGACAGGCCTCCCTACAATGAGCAGTTCTTC.

This chain uses TRBV4-2 with TRBJ1-5; D is perhaps TRBD1 (6 bases). V was cut by 0 bases and J by 1 base, with 13 bases left in between. CDR3 length equals 17 residues. Germline lookup yields CDR1 LGHNA and CDR2 YNFKEQ. The CDR3 protein is CASSQEWRQGSNQPQHF. The CDR3 DNA follows: TGTGCCAGCAGCCAAGAATGGCGCCAGGGGAGCAATCAGCCCCAGCATTTT.

The table lists this clone with a count of one. CDR3 region: CSVRGGASSYNEQFF. CDR3 nucleotide sequence: TGCAGCGTTCGGGGGGGAGCCAGCTCCTACAATGAGCAGTTCTTC. The chain uses TRBV29-1 and TRBJ2-1; 8 positions match TRBD2. The CDR3 spans 15 residues. Looked up from germline, CDR1 is SQVTM and CDR2 is ANQGSEA. V was pared by 5 bases and J by 0 bases, with 6 bases of the junction left unmatched.

The V gene is TRBV6-5, the J gene TRBJ2-1; 14 bases line up with TRBD2. The CDR3 has 13 amino acids. With V trimmed by 5 bases and J by 13 bases, 4 bases remained unmatched. CDR1 and CDR2 (germline): MNHEY, SVGAGI. CDR3 in amino acids: CASSPGTSGRQFF. As DNA, the CDR3 is TGTGCCAGCAGTCCCGGGACTAGCGGGAGACAGTTCTTC.

This chain joins TRBV7-7 and TRBJ2-7; D is ambiguous. The CDR3 extends over 13 amino acids. The V gene's germline CDR1 is SSHAT and CDR2 FNYEAQ (reference sequence). CDR3 sequence: CASSEESPNEQYV. The CDR3 DNA is TGTGCTAGCAGCGAGGAGTCCCCTAACGAGCAGTACGTC.

The table lists this clone with a count of one. The rearrangement links TRBV30 to TRBJ1-6, with 7 bases that match TRBD1. The ends lost 4 bases at V and 4 bases at J; junction bases unmatched: 1. Germline V gene lookup returns CDR1 GTSNPN and CDR2 SVGIG (reference sequence). The CDR3 sequence is 13 residues long. The chain's CDR3 is CAWTGGYNSPLHF. In DNA, the CDR3 is TGTGCCTGGACAGGGGGATATAATTCACCCCTCCACTTT.

The chain is built from TRBV7-2 and TRBJ2-7; 11 positions match TRBD2. This CDR3 has 16 amino acids. V lost 2 bases to trimming and J lost 1 base; unmatched junction nucleotides: 4. From germline, CDR1 is SGHTA and CDR2 FQGNSA. The CDR3 loop reads CASSLYTSGRSYEQYF. In nucleotides, the CDR3 is TGTGCCAGCAGCTTATATACTAGCGGGAGATCCTACGAGCAGTACTTC.

This chain joins TRBV27 and TRBJ1-1; TRBD1 might be the D (5 bases). The germline V gene encodes CDR1 MNHEY and CDR2 SMNVEV (reference sequence). V lost 2 bases and J 3 bases, leaving 13 bases between the germline ends. The CDR3 loop spans 15 amino acids. CDR3 sequence: CASSLRWGGDTEAFF. CDR3 coding DNA: TGTGCCAGCAGTTTACGATGGGGAGGGGACACTGAAGCTTTCTTT.

The chain combines TRBV27 with TRBJ1-1, with a weak D call TRBD1 (6 bases). V lost 6 bases, J lost 8 bases, and 16 bases lay in between. The germline CDR1 and CDR2 sequences are MNHEY and SMNVEV (reference sequence). This CDR3 is 13 amino acids long. CDR3 DNA sequence: TGTGCCAGCAGGGCCTTAGGGACACTAGAAGCTTTCTTT. This encodes CASRALGTLEAFF.

Written as DNA, the CDR3 is TGCGCCAGCAGTGATGGCAGGGACTATGGCTACACCTTC. This sequence encodes CASSDGRDYGYTF. V usage is TRBV10-2 and J usage is TRBJ1-2; TRBD1 might be the D (5 bases). CDR1 WSHSY and CDR2 SAAADI come from the germline V gene. The V and J ends lost 3 bases and 3 bases respectively, with 8 bases between them. This CDR3 region has 13 residues.

In DNA form, the CDR3 reads TGTGCCAGCAGCTTTTCCGGGGGATCTGAAGCTTTCTTT. It specifies CASSFSGGSEAFF. J is TRBJ1-1 and V is TRBV7-9; TRBD1 might be the D (5 bases). Germline V gene data show CDR1 as SEHNR and CDR2 as FQNEAQ (reference sequence). This CDR3 has 13 amino acids. Trimming took off 3 bases at V and 6 bases at J, with 11 bases between the two ends.

This rearrangement joins TRBV5-4 to TRBJ2-3; D gene uncertain. The CDR3 is made up of 13 amino acids. Germline V gene sequence: CDR1 SGHNT, CDR2 YYREEE (reference sequence). V was pared by 4 bases and J by 4 bases, with 10 bases between. The CDR3 protein is CASSPPGADTQYF. As DNA, the CDR3 is TGTGCCAGCAGCCCCCCGGGTGCAGATACGCAGTATTTT.

The gene calls are TRBV19 and TRBJ1-1; D may be TRBD1 (6 bases). Germline V gives CDR1 LNHDA, CDR2 SQIVND (reference sequence). Deletions cut 0 bases from V and 0 bases from J, with 17 bases between. This CDR3 has 18 residues. This chain's CDR3 is CASSIDPGTIFVNTEAFF. CDR3 sequence (DNA): TGTGCCAGTAGTATAGATCCAGGGACAATCTTCGTGAACACTGAAGCTTTCTTT.

The chain has TRBV7-2 and TRBJ2-1; 14 positions match TRBD2. Germline V gene data show CDR1 as SGHTA and CDR2 as FQGNSA. After removal of 4 bases from V and 6 bases from J, the junction contained 5 bases not matched to a gene. There are 16 residues in the CDR3. CDR3 region: CASSSGGLAGVNEQFF. The CDR3 DNA reads TGTGCCAGCAGCTCGGGGGGACTAGCGGGAGTCAATGAGCAGTTCTTC.

The chain carries TRBV6-5 and TRBJ2-5; TRBD2 might be the D (5 bases). The CDR3 consists of 13 residues. V lost 4 bases and J 5 bases, leaving 11 bases between the germline ends. Looked up from germline, CDR1 is MNHEY and CDR2 is SVGAGI. CDR3 nucleotides: TGTGCCAGCAGTTTCCGGACGGGGGAGACCCAGTACTTC. Amino acids: CASSFRTGETQYF.